This TCR beta chain was recovered during a study of T cell changes during pregnancy in multiple sclerosis. Only one count was recorded for this clone. CDR1 is MGHDK and CDR2 is SYGVNS in the germline V gene. V was shortened by 4 bases and J by 1 base, with 7 bases between the two germline ends. This CDR3 is 14 amino acids long. Assay used: immunoSEQ multiplex PCR; TCRdb lists only in-frame clones, some missing. The sample holds about 60,000 clones; about 91% are singletons and the top ten take around 0.8%. The clonotype comes from a female donor with multiple sclerosis, enrolled in a pregnancy study. The specimen was CD4+ T cells from peripheral blood mononuclear cells, collected in the first trimester of pregnancy. The V call is TRBV25-1, the J call TRBJ2-2; a possible D gene is TRBD1 (5 bases). CDR3 sequence: CASSAGMNTGELFF. As DNA, the CDR3 is TGTGCCAGCAGTGCAGGGATGAACACCGGGGAGCTGTTTTTT.